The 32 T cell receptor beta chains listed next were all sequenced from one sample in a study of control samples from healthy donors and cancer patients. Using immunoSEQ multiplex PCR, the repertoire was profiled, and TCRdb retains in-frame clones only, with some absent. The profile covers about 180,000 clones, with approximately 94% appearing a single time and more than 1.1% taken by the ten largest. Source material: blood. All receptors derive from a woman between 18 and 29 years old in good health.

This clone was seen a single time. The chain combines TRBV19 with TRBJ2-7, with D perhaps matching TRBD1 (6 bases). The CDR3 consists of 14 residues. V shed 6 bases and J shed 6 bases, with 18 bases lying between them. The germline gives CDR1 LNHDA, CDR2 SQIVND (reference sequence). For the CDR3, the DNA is TGTGCCAGTAGCCCCGGGGACACCCTAAGCGAGCAGTACTTC. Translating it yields CASSPGDTLSEQYF.

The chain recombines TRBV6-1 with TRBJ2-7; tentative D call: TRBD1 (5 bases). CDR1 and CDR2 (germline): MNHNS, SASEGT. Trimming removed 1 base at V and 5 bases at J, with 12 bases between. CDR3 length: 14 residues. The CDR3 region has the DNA TGTGCCAGCAGTGAAGGGGGCCCGATAGACGAGCAGTACTTC. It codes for CASSEGGPIDEQYF.

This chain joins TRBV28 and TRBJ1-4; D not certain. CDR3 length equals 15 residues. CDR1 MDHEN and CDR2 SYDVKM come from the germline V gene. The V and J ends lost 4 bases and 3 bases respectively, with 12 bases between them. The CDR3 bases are TGTGCCAGCAGTTCCTTAAGCCTACCTAATGAAAAACTGTTTTTT. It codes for CASSSLSLPNEKLFF. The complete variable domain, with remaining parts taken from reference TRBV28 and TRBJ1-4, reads DVKVTQSSRYLVKRTGEKVFLECVQDMDHENMFWYRQDPGLGLRLIYFSYDVKMKEKGDIPEGYSVSREKKERFSLILESASTNQTSMYLCASSSLSLPNEKLFFGSGTQLSVL.

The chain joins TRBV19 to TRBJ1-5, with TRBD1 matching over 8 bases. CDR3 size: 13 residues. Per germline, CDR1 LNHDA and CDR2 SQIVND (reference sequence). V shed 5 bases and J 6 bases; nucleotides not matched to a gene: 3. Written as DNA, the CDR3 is TGTGCCAGTAGTGGACAGGGCGCTCAGCCCCAGCATTTT. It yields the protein CASSGQGAQPQHF.

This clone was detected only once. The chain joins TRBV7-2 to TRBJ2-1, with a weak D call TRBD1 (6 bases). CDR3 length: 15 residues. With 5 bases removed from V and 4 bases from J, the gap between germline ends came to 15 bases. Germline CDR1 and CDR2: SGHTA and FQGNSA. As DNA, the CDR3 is TGTGCCAGCAGCCACCTTACGGACAGATACAATGAGCAGTTCTTC. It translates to CASSHLTDRYNEQFF.

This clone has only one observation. In nucleotides, the CDR3 is TGTGCCAGCAGCGCCCATTCCGAGAACACTGAAGCTTTCTTT. It yields the protein CASSAHSENTEAFF. The chain joins TRBV3-1 (or the pseudogene TRBV3-2) to TRBJ1-1; D not resolved. This CDR3 is 14 amino acids long. Germline assignment: CDR1 LGHDT and CDR2 YNNKEL (reference sequence). The ends were cut back, 5 bases at V and 1 base at J, with 11 bases in the middle.

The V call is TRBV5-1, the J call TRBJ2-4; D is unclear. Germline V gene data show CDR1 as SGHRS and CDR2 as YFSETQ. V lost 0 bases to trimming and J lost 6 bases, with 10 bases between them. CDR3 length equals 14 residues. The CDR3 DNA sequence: TGCGCCAGCAGCTTGGAGGGCTCTAGAAACATTCAGTACTTC. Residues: CASSLEGSRNIQYF. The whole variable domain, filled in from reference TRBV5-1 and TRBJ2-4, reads KAGVTQTPRYLIKTRGQQVTLSCSPISGHRSVSWYQQTPGQGLQFLFEYFSETQRNKGNFPGRFSGRQFSNSRSEMNVSTLELGDSALYLCASSLEGSRNIQYFGAGTRLSVL.

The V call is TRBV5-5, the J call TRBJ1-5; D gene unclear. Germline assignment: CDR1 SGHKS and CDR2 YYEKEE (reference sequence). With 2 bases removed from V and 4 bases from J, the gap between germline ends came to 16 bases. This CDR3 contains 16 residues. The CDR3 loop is CASSFGPQARNQPQHF. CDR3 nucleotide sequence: TGTGCCAGCAGCTTTGGACCCCAAGCACGGAATCAGCCCCAGCATTTT.

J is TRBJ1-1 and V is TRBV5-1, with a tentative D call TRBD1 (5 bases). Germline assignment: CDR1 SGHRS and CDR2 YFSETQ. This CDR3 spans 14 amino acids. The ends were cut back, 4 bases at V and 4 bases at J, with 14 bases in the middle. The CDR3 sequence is CASSTGTEGTEAFF. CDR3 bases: TGCGCCAGCAGCACCGGGACCGAGGGCACTGAAGCTTTCTTT. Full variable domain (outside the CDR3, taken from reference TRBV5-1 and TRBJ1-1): KAGVTQTPRYLIKTRGQQVTLSCSPISGHRSVSWYQQTPGQGLQFLFEYFSETQRNKGNFPGRFSGRQFSNSRSEMNVSTLELGDSALYLCASSTGTEGTEAFFGQGTRLTVV.

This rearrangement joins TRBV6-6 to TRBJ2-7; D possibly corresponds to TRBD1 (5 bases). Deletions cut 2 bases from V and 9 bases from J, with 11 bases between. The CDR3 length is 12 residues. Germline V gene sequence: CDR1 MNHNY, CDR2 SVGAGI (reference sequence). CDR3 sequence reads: CASSYHRSPQYF. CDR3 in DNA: TGTGCCAGCAGTTACCACAGGTCGCCGCAGTACTTC.

Written as DNA, the CDR3 is TGCGCCAGCAGCGAGGGAGGCACCGGGGAGCTGTTTTTT. Encoded protein: CASSEGGTGELFF. This chain joins TRBV5-1 and TRBJ2-2, with a weak D call TRBD2 (6 bases). CDR3 length equals 13 residues. Trimming cost V 4 bases and J 4 bases, with 8 bases left between them. Looked up from germline, CDR1 is SGHRS and CDR2 is YFSETQ.

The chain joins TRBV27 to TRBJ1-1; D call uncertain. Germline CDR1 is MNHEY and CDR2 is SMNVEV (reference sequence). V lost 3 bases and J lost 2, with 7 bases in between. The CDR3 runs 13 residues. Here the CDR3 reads CASSFAGNTEAFF. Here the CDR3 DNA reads TGTGCCAGCAGTTTCGCGGGAAACACTGAAGCTTTCTTT.

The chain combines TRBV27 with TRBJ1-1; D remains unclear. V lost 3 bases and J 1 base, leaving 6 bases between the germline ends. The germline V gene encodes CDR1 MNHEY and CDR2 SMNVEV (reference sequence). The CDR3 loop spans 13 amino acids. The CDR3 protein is CASSFEGNTEAFF. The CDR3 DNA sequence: TGTGCCAGCAGTTTTGAAGGGAACACTGAAGCTTTCTTT.

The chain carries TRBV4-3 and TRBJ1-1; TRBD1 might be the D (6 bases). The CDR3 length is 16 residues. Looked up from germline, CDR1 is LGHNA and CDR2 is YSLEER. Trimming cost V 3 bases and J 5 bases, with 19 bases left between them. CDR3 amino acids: CASSHFRPGARTEAFF. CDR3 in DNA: TGCGCCAGCAGCCATTTTCGGCCGGGGGCGAGAACTGAAGCTTTCTTT.

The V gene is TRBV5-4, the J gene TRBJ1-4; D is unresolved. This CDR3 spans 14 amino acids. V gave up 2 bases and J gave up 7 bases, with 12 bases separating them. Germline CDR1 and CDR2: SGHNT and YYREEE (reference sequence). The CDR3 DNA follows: TGTGCCAGCAGCTTATATACTTTCCGTGAAAAACTGTTTTTT. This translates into CASSLYTFREKLFF.

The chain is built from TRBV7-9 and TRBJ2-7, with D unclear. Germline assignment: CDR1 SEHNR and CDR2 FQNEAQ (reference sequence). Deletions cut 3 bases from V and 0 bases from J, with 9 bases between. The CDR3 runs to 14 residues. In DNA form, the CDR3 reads TGTGCCAGCAGCTTTTTTCAGGACTCCTACGAGCAGTACTTC. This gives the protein CASSFFQDSYEQYF.

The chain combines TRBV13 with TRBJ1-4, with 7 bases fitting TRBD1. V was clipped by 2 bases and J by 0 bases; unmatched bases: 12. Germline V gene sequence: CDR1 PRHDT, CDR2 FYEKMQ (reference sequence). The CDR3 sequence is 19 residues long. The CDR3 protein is CASSLSPLIGGSTNEKLFF. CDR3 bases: TGTGCCAGCAGCTTATCCCCTCTCATAGGGGGCTCAACTAATGAAAAACTGTTTTTT.

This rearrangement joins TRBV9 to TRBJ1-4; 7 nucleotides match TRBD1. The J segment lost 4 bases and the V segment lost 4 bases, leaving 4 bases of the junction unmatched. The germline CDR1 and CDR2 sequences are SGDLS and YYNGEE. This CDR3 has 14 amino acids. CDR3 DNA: TGTGCCAGCAGCATAACAGGGGATAATGAAAAACTGTTTTTT. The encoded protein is CASSITGDNEKLFF.

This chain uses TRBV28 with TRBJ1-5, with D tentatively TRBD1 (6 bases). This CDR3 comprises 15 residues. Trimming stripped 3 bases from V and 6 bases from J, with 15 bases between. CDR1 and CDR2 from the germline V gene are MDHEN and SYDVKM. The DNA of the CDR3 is TGTGCCAGCAGTTTCCTCGCAGGGGAGATTCAGCCCCAGCATTTT. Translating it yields CASSFLAGEIQPQHF.

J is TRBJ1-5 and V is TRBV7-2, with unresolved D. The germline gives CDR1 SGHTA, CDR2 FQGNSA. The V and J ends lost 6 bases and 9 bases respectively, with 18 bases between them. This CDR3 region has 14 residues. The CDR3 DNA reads TGTGCCAGCAGTTATGGACCTGGGTGGATGCCCCAGCATTTT. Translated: CASSYGPGWMPQHF. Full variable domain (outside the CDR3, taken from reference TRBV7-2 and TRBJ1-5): GAGVSQSPSNKVTEKGKDVELRCDPISGHTALYWYRQSLGQGLEFLIYFQGNSAPDKSGLPSDRFSAERTGGSVSTLTIQRTQQEDSAVYLCASSYGPGWMPQHFGDGTRLSIL.

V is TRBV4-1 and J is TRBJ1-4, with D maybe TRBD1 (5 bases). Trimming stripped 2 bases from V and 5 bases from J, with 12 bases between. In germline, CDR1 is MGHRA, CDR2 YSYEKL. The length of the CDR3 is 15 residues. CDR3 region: CASSQPQVSNEKLFF. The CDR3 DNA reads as TGCGCCAGCAGCCAACCACAGGTTTCAAATGAAAAACTGTTTTTT.

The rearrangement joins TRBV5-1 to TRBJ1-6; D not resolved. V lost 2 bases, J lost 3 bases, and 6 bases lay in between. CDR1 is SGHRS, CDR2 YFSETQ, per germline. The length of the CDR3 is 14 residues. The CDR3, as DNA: TGCGCCAGCAGCTTAACCTACTATAATTCACCCCTCCACTTT. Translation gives CASSLTYYNSPLHF.

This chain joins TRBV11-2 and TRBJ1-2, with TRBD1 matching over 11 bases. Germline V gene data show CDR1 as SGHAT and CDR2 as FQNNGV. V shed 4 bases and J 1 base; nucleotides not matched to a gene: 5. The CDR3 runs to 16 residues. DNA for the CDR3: TGTGCCAGCAGCTCGGGACAGGGGGATTTTAACTATGGCTACACCTTC. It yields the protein CASSSGQGDFNYGYTF.

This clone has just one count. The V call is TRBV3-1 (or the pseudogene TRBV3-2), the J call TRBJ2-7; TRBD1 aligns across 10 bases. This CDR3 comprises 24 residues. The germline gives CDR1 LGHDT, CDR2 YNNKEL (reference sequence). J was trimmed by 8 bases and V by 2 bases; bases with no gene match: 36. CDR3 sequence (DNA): TGTGCCAGCAGCCAAAGCCTGCGAGGTCCCCCGGGACAGGGGACCGCTACCAGTTTTGGGAAGCAGTACTTC. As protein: CASSQSLRGPPGQGTATSFGKQYF.

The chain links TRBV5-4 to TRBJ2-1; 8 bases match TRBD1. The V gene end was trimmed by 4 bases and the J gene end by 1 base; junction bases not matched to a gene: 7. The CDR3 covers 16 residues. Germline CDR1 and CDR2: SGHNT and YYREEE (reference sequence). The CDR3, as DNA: TGTGCCAGCAGCGCCGTACAGGGGGAATCCTACAATGAGCAGTTCTTC. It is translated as CASSAVQGESYNEQFF. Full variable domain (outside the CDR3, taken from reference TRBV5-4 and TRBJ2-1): ETGVTQSPTHLIKTRGQQVTLRCSSQSGHNTVSWYQQALGQGPQFIFQYYREEENGRGNFPPRFSGLQFPNYSSELNVNALELDDSALYLCASSAVQGESYNEQFFGPGTRLTVL.

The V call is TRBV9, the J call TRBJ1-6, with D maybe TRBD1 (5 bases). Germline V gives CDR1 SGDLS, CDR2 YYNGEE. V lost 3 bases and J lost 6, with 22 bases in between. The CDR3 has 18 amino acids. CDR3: CASSGGSGFVVGNSPLHF. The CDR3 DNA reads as TGTGCCAGCAGCGGAGGATCAGGGTTTGTCGTCGGTAATTCACCCCTCCACTTT.

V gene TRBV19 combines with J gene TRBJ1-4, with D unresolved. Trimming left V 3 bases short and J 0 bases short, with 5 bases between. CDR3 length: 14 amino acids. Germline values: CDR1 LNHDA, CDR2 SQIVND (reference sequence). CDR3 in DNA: TGTGCCAGTAGTATGTTTGCAACTAATGAAAAACTGTTTTTT. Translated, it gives CASSMFATNEKLFF.

Here the CDR3 DNA reads TGTGCCAGCAGTGTAGGCTCTGGAAACACCATATATTTT. The encoded protein is CASSVGSGNTIYF. J is TRBJ1-3 and V is TRBV2; D is uncertain. The CDR3 spans 13 residues. Trimming cost V 4 bases and J 0 bases, with 4 bases left between them. Per the germline V gene, CDR1 is SNHLY and CDR2 is FYNNEI. The full variable domain, completed using reference TRBV2 and TRBJ1-3, is EPEVTQTPSHQVTQMGQEVILRCVPISNHLYFYWYRQILGQKVEFLVSFYNNEISEKSEIFDDQFSVERPDGSNFTLKIRSTKLEDSAMYFCASSVGSGNTIYFGEGSWLTVV.

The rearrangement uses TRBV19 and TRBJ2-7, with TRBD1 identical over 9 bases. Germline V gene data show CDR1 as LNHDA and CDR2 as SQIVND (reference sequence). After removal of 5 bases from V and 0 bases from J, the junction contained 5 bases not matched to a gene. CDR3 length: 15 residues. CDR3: CASSRTGDSSYEQYF. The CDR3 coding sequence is TGTGCCAGTAGTCGGACAGGGGATAGCTCCTACGAGCAGTACTTC.

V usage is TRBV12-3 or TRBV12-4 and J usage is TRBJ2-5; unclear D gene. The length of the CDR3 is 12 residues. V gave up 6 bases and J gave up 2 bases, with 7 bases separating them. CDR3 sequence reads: CASSDLQETQYF. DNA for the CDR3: TGTGCCAGCAGCGACTTACAAGAGACCCAGTACTTC.

The CDR3: CASSEDSRDQPQHF. In DNA, the CDR3 is TGCGCCAGCAGTGAAGACAGCCGGGATCAGCCCCAGCATTTT. J is TRBJ1-5 and V is TRBV10-2, with a possible D match to TRBD1 (5 bases). The germline V gene has CDR1 WSHSY and CDR2 SAAADI. The CDR3 totals 14 residues. V shed 3 bases and J shed 5 bases, with 11 bases lying between them.

CDR3 nucleotide sequence: TGCGCCAGCAGCTTGGGGGGAATGACGGCTAATGAAAAACTGTTTTTT. Its translation: CASSLGGMTANEKLFF. The chain carries TRBV4-3 and TRBJ1-4, with D maybe TRBD1 (5 bases). CDR1 is LGHNA and CDR2 is YSLEER in the germline V gene. The CDR3 sequence is 16 residues long. Trimming pared 5 bases from V and 3 bases from J, leaving 16 bases between.